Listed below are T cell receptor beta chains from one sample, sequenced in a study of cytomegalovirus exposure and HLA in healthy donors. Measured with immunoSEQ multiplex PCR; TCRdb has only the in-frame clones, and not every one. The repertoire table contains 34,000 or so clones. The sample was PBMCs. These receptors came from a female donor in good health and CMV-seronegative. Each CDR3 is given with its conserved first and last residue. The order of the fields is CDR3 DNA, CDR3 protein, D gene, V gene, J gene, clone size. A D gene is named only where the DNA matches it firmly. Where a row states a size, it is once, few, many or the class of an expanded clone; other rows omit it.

CDR3nt: TGCAGCGTATGGACAGGGCTTAATGAAAAACTGTTTTTT; CDR3aa: CSVWTGLNEKLFF; d_gene: TRBD1; v_gene: TRBV29-1; j_gene: TRBJ1-4; abundance: .
CDR3nt: TGTGCCAGCAGTCCATCAGTTGGGACAGGGAGTCAGCCCCAGCATTTT; CDR3aa: CASSPSVGTGSQPQHF; d_gene: TRBD1; v_gene: TRBV28; j_gene: TRBJ1-5; abundance: .
CDR3nt: TGTGCCAGCAGTGAAAGGGGTCCTGGGAGGCCTAATGAAAAACTGTTTTTT; CDR3aa: CASSERGPGRPNEKLFF; d_gene: .; v_gene: TRBV2; j_gene: TRBJ1-4; abundance: .
CDR3nt: TGTGCCAGCATCCCCGGAGACGACCGTTCCAGGGAGTACTTC; CDR3aa: CASIPGDDRSREYF; d_gene: .; v_gene: TRBV5-6; j_gene: TRBJ2-5; abundance: .
CDR3nt: TGTGCCACCAGCAGAGACGCAGGGGGGGAGACCCAGTACTTC; CDR3aa: CATSRDAGGETQYF; d_gene: .; v_gene: TRBV15; j_gene: TRBJ2-5; abundance: .
CDR3nt: TGTGCCAGCAGTGGAACCAGAGGAAACACCATATATTTT; CDR3aa: CASSGTRGNTIYF; d_gene: .; v_gene: TRBV2; j_gene: TRBJ1-3; abundance: .
CDR3nt: TGTGCCAGCAGCTTAGCGCAGGGCTCCGGGGAGCTGTTTTTT; CDR3aa: CASSLAQGSGELFF; d_gene: .; v_gene: TRBV7-8; j_gene: TRBJ2-2; abundance: .
CDR3nt: TGTGCCACCTTGGGGTCAGGGGCACCTAGCTACACCTTC; CDR3aa: CATLGSGAPSYTF; d_gene: .; v_gene: TRBV10-3; j_gene: TRBJ1-2; abundance: .
CDR3nt: TGTGCCAGCTCACAGGACGCGGGCCGTCCCTCCTACAATGAGCAGTTCTTC; CDR3aa: CASSQDAGRPSYNEQFF; d_gene: .; v_gene: TRBV18; j_gene: TRBJ2-1; abundance: .
CDR3nt: TGTGCCAGTAGGACAGGGGGCGCGTTTGGAACCGGGGAGCTGTTTTTT; CDR3aa: CASRTGGAFGTGELFF; d_gene: TRBD1; v_gene: TRBV19; j_gene: TRBJ2-2; abundance: .
CDR3nt: TGTGCCAGCAGTTACCAGGGACTAGCGGGGGGCAGCGTAGTCTTC; CDR3aa: CASSYQGLAGGSVVF; d_gene: TRBD2; v_gene: TRBV6-5; j_gene: TRBJ2-1; abundance: .
CDR3nt: TGCGCCAGCAGCCAAGAGTGGGGACTAGCGGGCTACGAGCAGTACTTC; CDR3aa: CASSQEWGLAGYEQYF; d_gene: TRBD2; v_gene: TRBV4-3; j_gene: TRBJ2-7; abundance: .
CDR3nt: TGTGCTAGTGGTTCGCCCCCACAGGGGAAGGGGACTGAAGCTTTCTTT; CDR3aa: CASGSPPQGKGTEAFF; d_gene: TRBD1; v_gene: TRBV12-5; j_gene: TRBJ1-1; abundance: .
CDR3nt: TGTGCCAGCAGCTTGGCGGGGGGAACCTACGAGCAGTACTTC; CDR3aa: CASSLAGGTYEQYF; d_gene: TRBD2; v_gene: TRBV5-6; j_gene: TRBJ2-7; abundance: .
CDR3nt: TGTGCCAGCAGTTTATCCTTCGGGTTTGGAGGAGCTTTCTTT; CDR3aa: CASSLSFGFGGAFF; d_gene: .; v_gene: TRBV28; j_gene: TRBJ1-1; abundance: .
CDR3nt: TGCGCCAGCAGCGCGGGGGCCACGAACACTGAAGCTTTCTTT; CDR3aa: CASSAGATNTEAFF; d_gene: .; v_gene: TRBV5-1; j_gene: TRBJ1-1; abundance: .
CDR3nt: TGTGCCAGCAGCCTGGGGGGGAGGATCGGGGAGCTGTTTTTT; CDR3aa: CASSLGGRIGELFF; d_gene: TRBD2; v_gene: TRBV5-4; j_gene: TRBJ2-2; abundance: .
CDR3nt: TGTGCCAGCAGCTTGGGGACAGTTGCTGGAAACACCATATATTTT; CDR3aa: CASSLGTVAGNTIYF; d_gene: .; v_gene: TRBV5-5; j_gene: TRBJ1-3; abundance: .
CDR3nt: TGTGCCAGCAGCGTAACAGCAACTAATGAAAAACTGTTTTTT; CDR3aa: CASSVTATNEKLFF; d_gene: .; v_gene: TRBV9; j_gene: TRBJ1-4; abundance: .
CDR3nt: TGTGCCAGCAGCAGAGAACTGAACACTGAAGCTTTCTTT; CDR3aa: CASSRELNTEAFF; d_gene: .; v_gene: TRBV9; j_gene: TRBJ1-1; abundance: .
CDR3nt: TGTGCCAGCAGCCGGACAGGGGACGCCGGGGAGCTGTTTTTT; CDR3aa: CASSRTGDAGELFF; d_gene: TRBD1; v_gene: TRBV9; j_gene: TRBJ2-2; abundance: .
CDR3nt: TGTGCCAGCAGTGATATGGCAGGGGGATACTATGGCTACACCTTC; CDR3aa: CASSDMAGGYYGYTF; d_gene: TRBD1; v_gene: TRBV6-4; j_gene: TRBJ1-2; abundance: .
CDR3nt: TGTGCCAGCAGCCTTTCGGGGGTGAACACTGAAGCTTTCTTT; CDR3aa: CASSLSGVNTEAFF; d_gene: .; v_gene: TRBV7-2; j_gene: TRBJ1-1; abundance: .
CDR3nt: TGTGCCAGCAGCTTACAGGGAGGGGACTATGGCTACACCTTC; CDR3aa: CASSLQGGDYGYTF; d_gene: .; v_gene: TRBV7-9; j_gene: TRBJ1-2; abundance: medium-sized
CDR3nt: TGTGCTAGTGGCCTCGGGACAGGCTTATACAATGAGCAGTTCTTC; CDR3aa: CASGLGTGLYNEQFF; d_gene: TRBD1; v_gene: TRBV12-5; j_gene: TRBJ2-1; abundance: .
CDR3nt: TGTGCCAGTAGTATAGTCCCAGGGGGCGGCGCAGATACGCAGTATTTT; CDR3aa: CASSIVPGGGADTQYF; d_gene: TRBD1; v_gene: TRBV19; j_gene: TRBJ2-3; abundance: .
CDR3nt: TGTGCCAGCAGTGTCACTAGCGGGTCCTACGAGCAGTACTTC; CDR3aa: CASSVTSGSYEQYF; d_gene: TRBD2; v_gene: TRBV6-4; j_gene: TRBJ2-7; abundance: .